Below, 20 T cell receptor beta chains from the same sample are listed, as sequenced in a study of blood T cells in healthy people across ages. Then a second PCR, running roughly 7 to 11 cycles, was carried out with a sample-barcoded 5' primer and a J-beta primer mix. TCRdb re-called the 5' RACE reads through MiXCR, storing one row per CDR3 protein. Counted here are hundreds of thousands of distinct CDR3 sequences, over 40% occurring once; the ten biggest clones make up about 13%. Sequenced: blood. These TCRs come from a woman over 75 in good health.

The V and J genes are TRBV12-3 or TRBV12-4 and TRBJ1-4; D may be TRBD1 (5 bases). The CDR3 consists of 16 residues. Trimming left V 5 bases short and J 8 bases short, with 21 bases between. The CDR3 sequence: CASSPRTLVLREKLFF. The CDR3 DNA is TGTGCCAGCAGTCCCCGGACACTTGTCCTTAGGGAAAAACTGTTTTTT.

Comments on this clonotype: Because it lacks the conserved phenylalanine or tryptophan at the end, this CDR3 is likely a read error. No DNA is shown, since the ends of the CDR3 on it are uncertain; the CDR3 is the one TCRdb lists. J is TRBJ2-7 and V is TRBV6-6. Per germline, CDR1 MNHNY and CDR2 SVGAGI (reference sequence). The CDR3 spans 15 residues, counting both ends. CDR3 region: CASSYSGGTPTSSTS.

This clonotype was recorded many times. V is TRBV6-1 and J is TRBJ2-4; the match to TRBD2 covers 10 bases. The CDR3 is made up of 15 amino acids. V was pared by 1 base and J by 8 bases, with 5 bases of the junction left unmatched. Germline V gives CDR1 MNHNS, CDR2 SASEGT. The CDR3 loop reads CASSEGSSGSDIQYF. The DNA of the CDR3 is TGTGCCAGCAGTGAAGGATCTAGCGGGAGTGACATTCAGTACTTC.

The CDR3 DNA reads as TGTGCCAGCAGCCTCTACGGGGGGTCTAATGAAAAACTGTTTTTT. Translating gives CASSLYGGSNEKLFF. This chain uses TRBV7-2 with TRBJ1-4, with D possibly TRBD1 on 5 matching bases. The CDR3 has 15 residues. Germline assignment: CDR1 SGHTA and CDR2 FQGNSA. Trimming pared 5 bases from V and 3 bases from J, leaving 13 bases between.

This clonotype was seen at least ten times. The CDR3 spells CASSQSAALRSYGYTF. CDR3 nucleotides: TGTGCCAGCAGCCAGTCGGCGGCCCTGAGGAGCTATGGCTACACCTTC. The chain couples TRBV3-1 to TRBJ1-2; D is unclear. V was shortened by 3 bases and J by 4 bases, with 18 bases between the two germline ends. The germline V gene has CDR1 LGHDT and CDR2 YNNKEL (reference sequence). The CDR3 has 16 residues.

This chain connects TRBV6-6 to TRBJ1-2, with 8 bases matching TRBD1. Germline loops: CDR1 MNHNY, CDR2 SVGAGI (reference sequence). J was trimmed by 2 bases and V by 9 bases; bases with no gene match: 8. The CDR3 spans 14 residues. The CDR3 spells CASRPGGTNYGYTF. CDR3 in DNA: TGTGCCAGTCGGCCAGGGGGCACAAACTATGGCTACACCTTC.

The chain carries TRBV5-1 and TRBJ2-7; D gene ambiguous. Germline V gene data show CDR1 as SGHRS and CDR2 as YFSETQ. The V end lost 1 base, the J end lost 7 bases, and 18 bases lay between the germline ends. The CDR3 has 15 residues. This CDR3 is CASSLMGWTYNEQYF. DNA of the CDR3: TGCGCCAGCAGCTTGATGGGGTGGACCTACAATGAGCAGTACTTC.

In regard to this clonotype: Compared with germline, one end of the junction differs, possibly owing to a read error. The CDR3 nucleotides read TGTGCCAGTAGCTTACGGGAGCACACAGATACGCAGTATTTT. It specifies CASSLREHTDTQYF. V and J are TRBV7-7 and TRBJ2-3; tentative D call: TRBD2 (6 bases). Germline V gene sequence: CDR1 SSHAT, CDR2 FNYEAQ (reference sequence). There are 14 residues in the CDR3. Filled out from reference TRBV7-7 and TRBJ2-3, the complete variable domain reads GAGVSQSPRYKVTKRGQDVTLRCDPISSHATLYWYQQALGQGPEFLTYFNYEAQPDKSGLPSDRFSAERPEGSISTLTIQRTEQRDSAMYRCASSLREHTDTQYFGPGTRLTVL.

This clonotype was counted only a few times. The rearrangement joins TRBV9 to TRBJ2-5; D is unresolved. Per germline, CDR1 SGDLS and CDR2 YYNGEE. Trimming pared 0 bases from V and 5 bases from J, leaving 11 bases between. The CDR3 extends over 14 amino acids. The CDR3 DNA sequence: TGTGCCAGCAGCGTAGCAGGTCGCGGCGAGACCCAGTACTTC. As protein: CASSVAGRGETQYF.

The chain uses TRBV4-3 and TRBJ2-3, with 14 bases identical to TRBD2. The CDR3 runs 18 residues. The V and J ends lost 0 bases and 9 bases, in that order; junction bases with no gene match: 11. Per the germline V gene, CDR1 is LGHNA and CDR2 is YSLEER. The CDR3 DNA sequence: TGCGCCAGCAGCCAAGATCGGGCGGGGACTAGCGGGAGTGGAACGCAGTATTTT. Its translation: CASSQDRAGTSGSGTQYF.

The chain employs TRBV20-1 and TRBJ2-1; 11 bases match TRBD2. The assigned J gene may be wrong: the sequence end matches TRBJ2-7 better. The CDR3 spans 16 residues. Germline CDR1 and CDR2: DFQATT and SNEGSKA (reference sequence). CDR3 sequence (DNA): TGCAGTGCCTTAGCGATCCTAGCGGGAGGTAACAATGAGCAGTACTTC. It translates to CSALAILAGGNNEQYF.

This clonotype has a single count. This may stem from a read error, because a much larger clone lies one nucleotide away. V usage is TRBV7-9 and J usage is TRBJ1-2; TRBD1 matches at 7 bases. Trimming took 5 bases from V and 6 from J; bases not matched to a gene: 6. The CDR3 has 13 amino acids. Germline lookup yields CDR1 SEHNR and CDR2 FQNEAQ (reference sequence). The CDR3 DNA sequence: TGTGCCAGCAGCCATGGACAGGAAAATGGCTACACCTTC. Translated, it gives CASSHGQENGYTF.

This clonotype was counted ten times or more. The V call is TRBV3-1, the J call TRBJ1-4; D is perhaps TRBD1 (5 bases). From germline, CDR1 is LGHDT and CDR2 YNNKEL (reference sequence). V gave up 4 bases and J gave up 4 bases, with 16 bases separating them. The CDR3 covers 16 residues. CDR3 coding DNA: TGTGCCAGCAGCCGAACCAGGACAAGCTTTAATGAAAAACTGTTTTTT. It translates to CASSRTRTSFNEKLFF.

The sample holds a few counts of this clonotype. This rearrangement joins TRBV20-1 to TRBJ2-5, with 7 bases fitting TRBD1. CDR1 is DFQATT, CDR2 SNEGSKA, per germline (reference sequence). The CDR3 is 12 residues long. The J segment lost 11 bases and the V segment lost 3 bases, leaving 9 bases of the junction unmatched. DNA for the CDR3: TGCAGTGCTAGGACAGGGTCGAGTGAGCAGTACTTC. Translation: CSARTGSSEQYF.

The gene calls are TRBV7-3 and TRBJ2-7; 14 bases are a match to TRBD2. Germline-derived CDR1 and CDR2 are SGHTA and FQGTGA. The CDR3 is 15 amino acids. With V trimmed by 0 bases and J by 7 bases, 2 bases remained unmatched. CDR3 DNA: TGTGCCAGCAGCTTAACCGGACTAGCGGGAGGAGAGCAGTACTTC. Residues: CASSLTGLAGGEQYF.

This clonotype was picked up many times. The rearrangement joins TRBV5-1 to TRBJ2-3, with 8 positions matching TRBD1. CDR3 length: 17 amino acids. Germline V gene data show CDR1 as SGHRS and CDR2 as YFSETQ. V was pared by 0 bases and J by 2 bases, with 8 bases of the junction left unmatched. The CDR3, as DNA: TGCGCCAGCAGCTTGGGGACAGGGTCCTTTTACACAGATACGCAGTATTTT. It translates to CASSLGTGSFYTDTQYF.

Comments on this clonotype: The junction differs from germline at one of its ends, possibly a read error. The chain is built from TRBV5-1 and TRBJ2-3, with D perhaps given as TRBD1 or TRBD2 (5 bases each). The CDR3 is 17 residues long. The germline V gene encodes CDR1 SGHRS and CDR2 YFSETQ. The CDR3 spells CASSPEGRTGGTDTQYF. Here the CDR3 DNA reads TGCGCCAGCAGCCCAGAGGGACGGACTGGTGGAACAGACACGCAGTATTTT. The full variable domain, with the rest looked up from reference TRBV5-1 and TRBJ2-3, is KAGVTQTPRYLIKTRGQQVTLSCSPISGHRSVSWYQQTPGQGLQFLFEYFSETQRNKGNFPGRFSGRQFSNSRSEMNVSTLELGDSALYLCASSPEGRTGGTDTQYFGPGTRLTVL.

This clonotype was counted a few times. The chain uses TRBV3-1 and TRBJ2-7; tentatively, D is TRBD2 (7 bases). Trimming pared 1 base from V and 2 bases from J, leaving 30 bases between. CDR1 LGHDT and CDR2 YNNKEL come from the germline V gene (reference sequence). The CDR3 spans 21 residues. CDR3 sequence (DNA): TGTGCCAGCAGCCAAGGACCCTCCTTGGGAGGGGGAATCGGTTTAGCCTACGAGCAGTACTTC. This codes for CASSQGPSLGGGIGLAYEQYF.

This clonotype was seen repeatedly, ten times or more. This chain connects TRBV10-3 to TRBJ2-1; D is unresolved. The CDR3 loop spans 14 amino acids. CDR1 and CDR2 from the germline V gene are ENHRY and SYGVKD. V lost 3 bases, J lost 6 bases, and 12 bases lay in between. The CDR3 is CAISDPGLPNEQFF. CDR3 DNA: TGTGCCATCAGTGACCCCGGCCTTCCCAATGAGCAGTTCTTC.

The chain employs TRBV15 and TRBJ2-3; D gene uncertain. The CDR3 has 14 residues. Germline assignment: CDR1 LNHNV and CDR2 YYDKDF (reference sequence). Trimming removed 3 bases from V and 3 bases from J, with 10 bases in between. The CDR3 protein is CATSRDLGTDTQYF. Here the CDR3 DNA reads TGTGCCACCAGCAGGGACCTGGGGACAGATACGCAGTATTTT.